This TCR beta chain was identified during a study of T cell repertoires in cytomegalovirus infection (dated by TCRdb to the late 2010s). Regarding the research as a whole: Recently identified HLA-C-restricted CMV epitopes, whose presentation resists viral immunomodulation, were targeted by peptide stimulations together with well-studied HLA-B-restricted epitopes. Donor HLA type was relevant to the analysis, as public TCR beta signatures indicated carriage of CMV infection together with the matching HLA type.

For sequencing, an Illumina HiSeq 1500 was employed. TCRdb took the public reads, trimmed them with fastp at Q25, ran MiXCR for clone calling and kept in-frame beta chains. Rows are combined by CDR3 protein, so each entry shows the most common genes and DNA. This sample has about 89,000 distinct CDR3 sequences in its table, and 25% to 30% of those were observed once. Of the sample, approximately 71% is held by the ten largest clones. For this clonotype: Its antigen target is currently unknown. No much larger clone exists at a distance of one base, and base qualities are not known.

Read against the paper, the sample's treatment or condition label means: in vitro stimulation with specific CMV peptide epitopes to enrich CMV-specific T cells. Points the paper makes about the study in general: The ex vivo response was dominated by HLA-C-restricted CMV-specific TCR beta clonotypes, and the single most frequent clonotype in two of eight donors was supplied by these HLA-C-restricted clonotypes. In both this cohort and an independent roughly 350-donor cohort, the cumulative frequency of public TCR beta family members distinguished carriers of CMV infection plus the relevant HLA type.

This material consisted of CD8+ T cells from cultured PBMCs, taken from culture after CMV antigen stimulation. The sequence was obtained from a human donor in good health (CMV status not recorded). Some clones in this sample may be carry-over from other donors' samples.

The nucleotide sequence is given as TGTGCCAGCAGCCGAGGGACAGGGGGATTTAATACGCAGTATTTT. Its protein reads: CASSRGTGGFNTQYF. This chain is built from TRBV7-9 and TRBJ2-3, with 11 bases aligning to TRBD1. Trimmed from V: 5 bases; trimmed from J: 7 bases; junction bases lacking a gene match: 8. Counted from cysteine to phenylalanine, this CDR3 has 15 amino acids. CDR3 DNA is the only sequence kept; it has 45 bases, read in frame from the first base. The germline V gene (reference sequence) gives CDR1 as SEHNR and CDR2 as FQNEAQ.